Listed below are T cell receptor delta chains from one sample, sequenced in a study of gamma delta lymphoproliferative disorders and STAT genes. TCRdb called clones from the multiplex PCR reads again using CATT. The sample has under 5,000 delta-chain clones, roughly 0.99% seen once. Sequences were obtained from blood. Receptors were obtained from a human donor in good health. Each CDR3 is given with its conserved first and last residue. The D gene is left open where the match is weak. Clone size appears in some rows only: once, few, many, or a class for an expanded clone.

>TRDD3|medium-sized|TRDJ1|TRDV3|18
TGTGCCTTTGTCCTGGCCAACTACGAGGGGGATAGATCTGGTAAACTCATCTTT
CAFVLANYEGDRSGKLIF
>TRDD3|NA|TRDJ1|TRDV2|18
TGTGCCTGTGACAATGTACTGGGGGATACTTCTTTGGGCAATAAACTCATCTTT
CACDNVLGDTSLGNKLIF
>TRDD3|few|TRDJ1|TRDV2|19
TGTGCCTGTGACACCCTACTGGGGGGCACAAAGGAGTACACCGATAAACTCATCTTT
CACDTLLGGTKEYTDKLIF
>TRDD3|large|TRDJ1|TRDV2|18
TGTGCCTGTGACAATGTACTGGGGGATACTTCTTTGAGCGATAAACTCATCTTT
CACDNVLGDTSLSDKLIF
>TRDD3|medium-sized|TRDJ3|TRDV2|19
TGTGCCTGTGACACCAGTGGGGGATACGGGTCCTGGGACACCCGACAGATGTTTTTC
CACDTSGGYGSWDTRQMFF
>TRDD3|NA|TRDJ1|TRDV2|15
TGTGCCTGTGTAGGCCTGGGGGATACAGCCGATAAACTCATCTTT
CACVGLGDTADKLIF
>NA|medium-sized|TRDJ3|TRAV29/DV5|23
NA
CSVLLCSKRGWGSPSWDTRQMFF
>TRDD3|NA|TRDJ1|TRDV1|25
TGTGCTCTTGGGGAACGGGCTCTAGTTTTCCCACTGGGGGACGTTAACCCATGGGATACCGATAAACTCATCTTT
CALGERALVFPLGDVNPWDTDKLIF
>NA|large|TRDJ3|TRDV2|18
TGTGCCTGTGACACGGCGGGCGTAAGCTCCTGGGACACCCGACAGATGTTTTTC
CACDTAGVSSWDTRQMFF
>TRDD3|medium-sized|TRDJ1|TRDV1|15
TGTGCTCTTGGGGAGGACTGGGGGATACGACGTCGCCTCATCTTT
CALGEDWGIRRRLIF
>TRDD2|many|TRDJ2|TRDV1|25
TGTGCTCTTGGGGCTTCCTACCAGGTGGATTGGGGGGACCCCCCGCTCCCTACTTTGACAGCACAACTCTTCTTT
CALGASYQVDWGDPPLPTLTAQLFF
>TRDD3|medium-sized|TRDJ1|TRDV1|22
TGTGCTCTTGGGGAATTGTCCTACGTGGGATACGCGGCCAACTGGAGGACCGATAAACTCATCTTT
CALGELSYVGYAANWRTDKLIF
>NA|medium-sized|TRDJ1|TRDV3|17
TGTGCCTTGGATTCCTACGGGGGATGGTCGTACACCGATAAACTCATCTTT
CALDSYGGWSYTDKLIF
>TRDD3|large|TRDJ1|TRDV2|16
TGTGCCTGTGACACTATTACTGGGGGCCAAGAGAATAAACTCATCTTT
CACDTITGGQENKLIF
>TRDD3|medium-sized|TRDJ1|TRDV2|16
TGTGCCTGTGAAATCATGGGGGATACGGACACCGATAAACTCATCTTT
CACEIMGDTDTDKLIF
>TRDD3|medium-sized|TRDJ1|TRDV1|21
TGTGCTCTTGGGACGTTCCCTACTACCTCCCTTTACTGGGGGATATCGGGCGGACTCATCTTT
CALGTFPTTSLYWGISGGLIF
>NA|medium-sized|TRDJ1|TRDV1|24
TGTGCTCTTGGGAATTTTTCCCCAAACGGCCTTCCTACTACTGGGGGACAGTACACCGATAAACTCATCTTT
CALGNFSPNGLPTTGGQYTDKLIF
>NA|large|TRDJ1|TRDV3|15
TGTGCCTTGGCAATTAATTACTGGCACACCGATAAACTCATCTTT
CALAINYWHTDKLIF
>TRDD3|NA|TRDJ3|TRDV2|21
TGTGCCTGTGACACGACCGTACTGGGGGATACAAGACCCTGGGACACCCGACAGATGTTTTTC
CACDTTVLGDTRPWDTRQMFF
>TRDD3|medium-sized|TRDJ1|TRDV2|21
TGTGCCTGTGACACCGTCTTAAGCCTGGGGGACACCAGCTTGTACACCGATAAACTCATCTTT
CACDTVLSLGDTSLYTDKLIF
>TRDD3|large|TRDJ1|TRDV2|14
TGTGCCTGTGACTCCCTGGGGATACTCGATAAACTCATCTTT
CACDSLGILDKLIF
>TRDD3|large|TRDJ1|TRDV2|16
TGTGCCTGTGACTCCTTACTGGGGGACTACACCGATAAACTCATCTTT
CACDSLLGDYTDKLIF
>TRDD3|few|TRDJ1|TRDV1|15
TGCGCCCTTGGGGGACCGGGATACTTCACCGATAAACTCATCTTT
CALGGPGYFTDKLIF
>TRDD2|medium-sized|TRDJ1|TRDV2|19
TGTGCCTGCAACCAATTGGAGCCTTCCTACACCTTATACACCGATAAACTCATCTTT
CACNQLEPSYTLYTDKLIF
>TRDD3|NA|TRDJ1|TRDV2|17
TGTGCCTGTGATAACCTGGGGGATACCGGGGGAGCCGATAAACTCATCTTT
CACDNLGDTGGADKLIF
>TRDD3|large|TRDJ1|TRDV2|20
TGTGCCTGTGACCCCATCCCTACTGGGGGAGGAGCCCCGTACACCGATAAACTCATCTTT
CACDPIPTGGGAPYTDKLIF
>TRDD3|large|TRDJ1|TRDV2|19
TGTGCCTGTGACACCCTTCCTACTGGGGGATCGAATGACACCGATAAACTCATCTTT
CACDTLPTGGSNDTDKLIF
>NA|NA|TRDJ1|TRDV1|12
TGTGCTCTTGGGTTCTATCCCCTTAAACTCATCTTT
CALGFYPLKLIF
>TRDD3|large|TRDJ1|TRDV1|21
TGTGCTCTTGGGGATCTAAAATCCTACTGGACTGGGGGGCAGTACACCGATAAACTCATCTTT
CALGDLKSYWTGGQYTDKLIF
>TRDD3|medium-sized|TRDJ1|TRDV2|18
TGTGCCTGTGACACAGGGGGCTGGGGGATACGGTTCACCGATAAACTCATCTTT
CACDTGGWGIRFTDKLIF
>TRDD3|large|TRDJ3|TRDV2|19
TGTGCCTGTGACACGTTACTGGGGGATAGCTCCTGGGACACCCGACAGATGTTTTTC
CACDTLLGDSSWDTRQMFF
>TRDD3|NA|TRDJ1|TRDV1|22
TGTGCTCTTGGGGAACTGTCCTACCCTGGGGGATACAATGACGATTTTACCGATAAACTCATCTTT
CALGELSYPGGYNDDFTDKLIF
>TRDD3|large|TRDJ1|TRDV2|17
TGTGCCTGTGACACCGTAACCCGGGGGATGAACACCGATAAACTCATCTTT
CACDTVTRGMNTDKLIF
>TRDD3|medium-sized|TRDJ3|TRDV2|18
TGTGCCTGTGACAGCGGGGGATATAGCTCCTGGGACACCCGACAGATGTTTTTC
CACDSGGYSSWDTRQMFF
>TRDD3|NA|TRDJ3|TRDV2|21
TGTGCCTGTGACGGAACTACTGGGGGATACGCGAGCTCCTGGGACACCCGACAGATGTTTTTC
CACDGTTGGYASSWDTRQMFF
>TRDD3|NA|TRDJ1|TRDV1|19
TGTGCTCTTGGGGAATCTTCCCGCTGGGGGATAAGGTGCGCCGATAAACTCATCTTT
CALGESSRWGIRCADKLIF
>TRDD3|few|TRDJ2|TRDV2|16
TGTGCCTGTGACACCGTACTGGGGGATACAACAGCACAACTCTTCTTT
CACDTVLGDTTAQLFF
>TRDD3|large|TRDJ1|TRDV2|19
TGTGCCTGTGACACCCTCTTTACTGGGGGATACGAGGTAACCGATAAACTCATCTTT
CACDTLFTGGYEVTDKLIF
>NA|medium-sized|TRDJ1|TRDV1|19
TGTGCTCTTGGGGAACTAGAGCGTCCTTCCACACGGTACACCGATAAACTCATCTTT
CALGELERPSTRYTDKLIF
>TRDD3|NA|TRDJ3|TRDV2|20
TGTGCCTGTGACACCACTGGGGGCCCCCTCGACTCCTGGGACACCCGACAGATGTTTTTC
CACDTTGGPLDSWDTRQMFF
>TRDD3|large|TRDJ1|TRDV1|22
TGTGCTCTTGGGGAACTCGCTCCCTACTGGGGACTCAAGGGGGCCTACACCGATAAACTCATCTTT
CALGELAPYWGLKGAYTDKLIF
>TRDD3|NA|TRDJ1|TRDV2|15
TGTGCCTGTGACACGGATCCCTGGGGGATCGATAAACTCATCTTT
CACDTDPWGIDKLIF
>TRDD3|medium-sized|TRDJ1|TRDV2|18
TGTGCCTGTGAGAAACTGGGGGATACGAGGGGTGTCACCGATAAACTCATCTTT
CACEKLGDTRGVTDKLIF
>NA|medium-sized|TRDJ3|TRDV2|21
TGTGCCTGTGACACTGCTTACCGGGACCCACAAACCGCCTGGGACACCCGACAGATGTTTTTC
CACDTAYRDPQTAWDTRQMFF
>TRDD3|medium-sized|TRDJ1|TRDV2|17
TGTGCCTGTGACACCGTCGGTGGGGGATACGCCCTGCACAAACTCATCTTT
CACDTVGGGYALHKLIF
>TRDD3|NA|TRDJ1|TRDV1|21
TGTGCTCTTGGGGAACCTGAATACTGGGGATACAATGACGATTTTACCGATAAACTCATCTTT
CALGEPEYWGYNDDFTDKLIF
>TRDD3|NA|TRDJ1|TRDV2|16
TGTGCCTGTGACTTACTGGGGGATACGGAGGCCGATAAACTCATCTTT
CACDLLGDTEADKLIF
>NA|large|TRDJ1|TRDV2|16
TGTGCCTGTGATCGACTGGGCGCTCCTCCCCCCGATAAACTCATCTTT
CACDRLGAPPPDKLIF
>TRDD2|medium-sized|TRDJ1|TRDV1|21
TGTGCTCTTGGGGGGGCCTTCCTACAAAGCCCTCCCGGCTGGGGGACCGATAAACTCATCTTT
CALGGAFLQSPPGWGTDKLIF
>TRDD3|NA|TRDJ1|TRDV2|19
TGTGCCTGTGACACCGTTGCGAACGTACTGGGGGATACGACCGATAAACTCATCTTT
CACDTVANVLGDTTDKLIF
>TRDD3|large|TRDJ1|TRDV2|19
TGTGCCTGTTCGTTCCTTCCCATACTGGGGGATTCGTACACCGATAAACTCATCTTT
CACSFLPILGDSYTDKLIF
>TRDD3|medium-sized|TRDJ1|TRDV2|20
TGTGCCTGTGACACCGTCGATACCACTGGGGGATACCCGGGCGCCGATAAACTCATCTTT
CACDTVDTTGGYPGADKLIF
>TRDD3|medium-sized|TRDJ2|TRDV2|17
TGTGCCTGTGAGCCACTGGGGGTCCCCCCTTTGACAGCACAACTCTTCTTT
CACEPLGVPPLTAQLFF
>TRDD3|large|TRDJ1|TRDV2|16
TGTGCCTGTGACGGACTGGGGGGGATCGACACCGATAAACTCATCTTT
CACDGLGGIDTDKLIF
>TRDD3|few|TRDJ1|TRDV2|15
TGTGCCTGTGACACCTCTGGGGGATACACCGATAAACTCATCTTT
CACDTSGGYTDKLIF
>TRDD3|large|TRDJ1|TRDV2|20
TGTGCCTGTGACACCGTTACCCTGGGGACGGGAATGGGGGATACCGATAAACTCATCTTT
CACDTVTLGTGMGDTDKLIF